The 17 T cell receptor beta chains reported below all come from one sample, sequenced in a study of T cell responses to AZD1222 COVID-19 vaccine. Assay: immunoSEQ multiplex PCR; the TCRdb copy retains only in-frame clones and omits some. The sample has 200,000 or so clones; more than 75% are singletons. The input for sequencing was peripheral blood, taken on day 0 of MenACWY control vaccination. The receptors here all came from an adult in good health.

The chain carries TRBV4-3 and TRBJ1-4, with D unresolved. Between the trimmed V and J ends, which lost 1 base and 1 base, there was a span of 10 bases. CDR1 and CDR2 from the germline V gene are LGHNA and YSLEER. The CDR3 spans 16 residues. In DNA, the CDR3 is TGCGCCAGCAGCCAAGTTGAAGAGCTAACTAATGAAAAACTGTTTTTT. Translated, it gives CASSQVEELTNEKLFF.

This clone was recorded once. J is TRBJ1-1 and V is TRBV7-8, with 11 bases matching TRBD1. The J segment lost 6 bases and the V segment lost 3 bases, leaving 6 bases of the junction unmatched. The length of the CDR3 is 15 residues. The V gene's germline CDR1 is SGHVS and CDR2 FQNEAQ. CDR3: CASSLHGQGASEAFF. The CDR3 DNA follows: TGTGCCAGCAGCTTGCACGGACAGGGGGCCTCTGAAGCTTTCTTT.

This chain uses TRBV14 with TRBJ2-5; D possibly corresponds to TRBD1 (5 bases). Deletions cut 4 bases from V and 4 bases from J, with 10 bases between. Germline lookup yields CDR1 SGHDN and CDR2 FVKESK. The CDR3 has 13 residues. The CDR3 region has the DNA TGTGCCAGCAGCCCCAGGGTTGGAGAGACCCAGTACTTC. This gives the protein CASSPRVGETQYF. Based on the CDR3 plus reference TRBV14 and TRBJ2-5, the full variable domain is EAGVTQFPSHSVIEKGQTVTLRCDPISGHDNLYWYRRVMGKEIKFLLHFVKESKQDESGMPNNRFLAERTGGTYSTLKVQPAELEDSGVYFCASSPRVGETQYFGPGTRLLVL.

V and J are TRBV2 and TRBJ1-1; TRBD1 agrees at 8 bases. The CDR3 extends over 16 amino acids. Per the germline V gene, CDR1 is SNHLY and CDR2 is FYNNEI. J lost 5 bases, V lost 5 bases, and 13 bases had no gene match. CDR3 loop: CASSPLGQGEGTEAFF. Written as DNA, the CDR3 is TGTGCCAGCAGTCCCCTTGGACAGGGCGAGGGGACTGAAGCTTTCTTT.

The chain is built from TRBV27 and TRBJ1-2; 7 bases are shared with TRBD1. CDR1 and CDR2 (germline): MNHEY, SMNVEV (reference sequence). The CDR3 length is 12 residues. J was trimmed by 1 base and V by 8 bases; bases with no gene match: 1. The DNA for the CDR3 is TGTGCCAGCGGGACAGTTAACTATGGCTACACCTTC. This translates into CASGTVNYGYTF.

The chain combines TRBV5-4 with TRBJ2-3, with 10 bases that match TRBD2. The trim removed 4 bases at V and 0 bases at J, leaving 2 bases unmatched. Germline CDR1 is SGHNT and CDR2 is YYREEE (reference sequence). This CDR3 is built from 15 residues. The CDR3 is CASSKLAGSTDTQYF. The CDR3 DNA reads TGTGCCAGCAGCAAACTAGCGGGGAGCACAGATACGCAGTATTTT.

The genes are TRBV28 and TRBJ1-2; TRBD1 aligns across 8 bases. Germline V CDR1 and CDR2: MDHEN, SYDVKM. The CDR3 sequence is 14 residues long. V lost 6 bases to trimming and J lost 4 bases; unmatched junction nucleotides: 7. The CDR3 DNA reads TGTGCCAGCAGCGGGGACAGGCCTTCCTATGGCTACACCTTC. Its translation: CASSGDRPSYGYTF.

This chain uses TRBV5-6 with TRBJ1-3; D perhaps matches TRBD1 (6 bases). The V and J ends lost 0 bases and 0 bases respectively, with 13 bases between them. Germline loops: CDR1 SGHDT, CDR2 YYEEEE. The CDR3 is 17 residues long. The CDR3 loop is CASSLETGGYSGNTIYF. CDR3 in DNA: TGTGCCAGCAGCTTGGAGACAGGAGGCTACTCTGGAAACACCATATATTTT.

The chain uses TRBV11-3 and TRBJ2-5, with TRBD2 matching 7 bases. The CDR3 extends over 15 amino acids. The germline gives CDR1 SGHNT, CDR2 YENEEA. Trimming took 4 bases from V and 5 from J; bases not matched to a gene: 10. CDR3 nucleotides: TGTGCCAGCAGCTCTCAGCGGGGAGCAGGGGAGACCCAGTACTTC. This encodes CASSSQRGAGETQYF.

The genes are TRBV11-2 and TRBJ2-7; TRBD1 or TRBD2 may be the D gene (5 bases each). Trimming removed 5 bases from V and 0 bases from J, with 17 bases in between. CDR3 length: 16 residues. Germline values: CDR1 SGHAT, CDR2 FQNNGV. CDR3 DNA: TGTGCCAGCAGCCCCCCGGGGACGTCTAGCTCCTACGAGCAGTACTTC. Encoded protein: CASSPPGTSSSYEQYF.

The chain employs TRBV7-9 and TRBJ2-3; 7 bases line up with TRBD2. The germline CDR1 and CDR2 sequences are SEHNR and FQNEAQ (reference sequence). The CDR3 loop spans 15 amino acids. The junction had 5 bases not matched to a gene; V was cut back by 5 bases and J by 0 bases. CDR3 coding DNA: TGTGCCAGCAGCCCGAGCGGGGTCAGCACAGATACGCAGTATTTT. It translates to CASSPSGVSTDTQYF.

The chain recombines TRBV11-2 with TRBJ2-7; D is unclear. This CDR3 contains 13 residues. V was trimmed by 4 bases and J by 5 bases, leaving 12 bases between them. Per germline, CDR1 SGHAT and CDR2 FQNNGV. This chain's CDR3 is CASSSQLEHEQYF. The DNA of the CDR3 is TGTGCCAGCAGCTCACAACTGGAACACGAGCAGTACTTC.

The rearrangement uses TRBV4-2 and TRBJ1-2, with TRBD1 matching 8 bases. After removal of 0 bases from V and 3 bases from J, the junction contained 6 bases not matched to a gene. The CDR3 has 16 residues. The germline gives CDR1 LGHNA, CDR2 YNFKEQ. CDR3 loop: CASSQEAGGVDYGYTF. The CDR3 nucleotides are TGTGCCAGCAGCCAAGAAGCAGGGGGCGTAGACTATGGCTACACCTTC.

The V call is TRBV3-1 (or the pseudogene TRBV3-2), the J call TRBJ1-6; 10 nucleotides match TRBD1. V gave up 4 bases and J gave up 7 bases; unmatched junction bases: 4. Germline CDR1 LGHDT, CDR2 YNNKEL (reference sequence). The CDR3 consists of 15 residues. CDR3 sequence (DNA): TGTGCCAGCAGCCCTCGGACAGGGGGGAATTCACCCCTCCACTTT. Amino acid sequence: CASSPRTGGNSPLHF.

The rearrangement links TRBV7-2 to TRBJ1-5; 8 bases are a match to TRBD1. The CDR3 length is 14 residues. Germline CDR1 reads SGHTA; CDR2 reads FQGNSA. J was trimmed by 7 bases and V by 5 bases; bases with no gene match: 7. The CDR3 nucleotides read TGTGCCAGCAGCCAGGGGACAGGTGCCCAGCCCCAGCATTTT. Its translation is CASSQGTGAQPQHF.

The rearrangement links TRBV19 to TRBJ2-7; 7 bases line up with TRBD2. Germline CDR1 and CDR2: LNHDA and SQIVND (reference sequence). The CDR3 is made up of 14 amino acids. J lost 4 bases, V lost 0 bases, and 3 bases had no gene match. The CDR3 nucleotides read TGTGCCAGTAGTATAGATCACGGGAGGTACGAGCAGTACTTC. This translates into CASSIDHGRYEQYF.

CDR3 in amino acids: CASSQEGDPNQPQHF. CDR3 nucleotides: TGTGCCAGCAGCCAAGAAGGGGACCCAAATCAGCCCCAGCATTTT. This chain uses TRBV4-2 with TRBJ1-5; perhaps TRBD1 as D (5 bases). V was cut by 0 bases and J by 4 bases, with 10 bases left in between. The CDR3 covers 15 residues. CDR1 is LGHNA and CDR2 is YNFKEQ in the germline V gene.